This TCR beta chain derives from a study of tumor and adjacent non-tumor tissue in lung cancer. RNA was extracted from bulk tissue without any cell sorting. The normal lung tissue was taken more than 3 cm from the tumor edge. Turning to this clonotype: At one end, the junction sequence differs from germline, possibly due to a read error.

A modified ARM-PCR protocol with three rounds of nested PCR amplified TCRbeta. TCRdb ran MiXCR on the multiplex PCR reads and lists one entry per CDR3 protein. The sample consists of about 43,000 distinct CDR3 sequences, roughly 60% of them appearing once. Material for sequencing was distant non-tumor lung tissue. This sequence originates from a man aged 45 to 65 with non-small cell lung cancer.

Here the CDR3 reads CASSSPRGKQLF. The CDR3 DNA sequence: TGTGCCAGCAGTTCCCCCCGGGGGAAGCAGCTCTTC. The V call is TRBV28, the J call TRBJ2-1; D may be TRBD2 (6 bases). Germline-derived CDR1 and CDR2 are MDHEN and SYDVKM. The CDR3 runs to 12 residues.